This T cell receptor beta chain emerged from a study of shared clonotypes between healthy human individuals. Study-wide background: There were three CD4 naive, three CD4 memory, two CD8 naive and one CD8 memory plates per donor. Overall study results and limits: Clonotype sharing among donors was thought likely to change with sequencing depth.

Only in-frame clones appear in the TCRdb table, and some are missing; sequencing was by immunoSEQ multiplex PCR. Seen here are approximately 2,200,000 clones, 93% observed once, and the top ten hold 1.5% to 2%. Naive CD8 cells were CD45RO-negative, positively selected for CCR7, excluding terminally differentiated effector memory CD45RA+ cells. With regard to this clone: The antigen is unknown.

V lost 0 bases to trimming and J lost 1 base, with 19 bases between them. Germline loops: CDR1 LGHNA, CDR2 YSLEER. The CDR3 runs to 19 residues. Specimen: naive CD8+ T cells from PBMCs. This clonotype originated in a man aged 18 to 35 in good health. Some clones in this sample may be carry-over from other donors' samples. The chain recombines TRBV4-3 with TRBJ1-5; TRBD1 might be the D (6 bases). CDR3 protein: CASSQDLAGEFASNQPQHF. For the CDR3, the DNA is TGCGCCAGCAGCCAAGATCTGGCAGGGGAGTTTGCGAGCAATCAGCCCCAGCATTTT.